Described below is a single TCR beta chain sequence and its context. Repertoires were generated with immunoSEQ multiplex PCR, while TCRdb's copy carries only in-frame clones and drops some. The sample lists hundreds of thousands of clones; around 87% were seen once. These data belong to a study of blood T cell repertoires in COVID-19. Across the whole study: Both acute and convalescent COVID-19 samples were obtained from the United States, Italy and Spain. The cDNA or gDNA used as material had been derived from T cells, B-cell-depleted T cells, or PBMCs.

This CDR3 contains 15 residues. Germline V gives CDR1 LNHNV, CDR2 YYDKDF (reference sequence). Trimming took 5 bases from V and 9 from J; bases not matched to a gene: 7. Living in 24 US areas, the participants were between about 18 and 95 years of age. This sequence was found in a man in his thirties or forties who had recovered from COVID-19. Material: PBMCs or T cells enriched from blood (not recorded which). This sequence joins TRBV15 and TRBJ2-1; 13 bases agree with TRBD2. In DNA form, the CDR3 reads TGTGCCACCAGCGGTGGACTAGCGGGAGTAATTGAGCAGTTCTTC. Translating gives CATSGGLAGVIEQFF.